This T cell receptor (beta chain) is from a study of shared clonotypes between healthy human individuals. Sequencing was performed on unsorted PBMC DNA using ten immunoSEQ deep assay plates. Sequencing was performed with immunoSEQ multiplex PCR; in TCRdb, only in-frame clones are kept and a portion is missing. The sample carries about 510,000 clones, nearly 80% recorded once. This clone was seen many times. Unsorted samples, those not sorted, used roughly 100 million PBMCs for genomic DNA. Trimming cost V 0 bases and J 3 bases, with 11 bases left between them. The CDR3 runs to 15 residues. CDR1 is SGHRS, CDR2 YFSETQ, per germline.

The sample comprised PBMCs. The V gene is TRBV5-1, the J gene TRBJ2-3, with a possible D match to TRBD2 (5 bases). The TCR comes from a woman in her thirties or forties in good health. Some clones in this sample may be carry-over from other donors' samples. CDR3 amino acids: CASSLGLAVTDTQYF. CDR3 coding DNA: TGCGCCAGCAGCTTGGGGCTAGCAGTTACAGATACGCAGTATTTT.